The source of this T cell receptor beta chain is a study of vaccination effects on CD4 cells after COVID-19. This CDR3 has 13 residues. The ends lost 6 bases at V and 3 bases at J; junction bases unmatched: 1. The germline gives CDR1 MNHEY, CDR2 SMNVEV (reference sequence). In regard to this clone: What it binds is unknown. This sample includes further DNA sequences coding for the same CDR3.

In the ViraFEST assay, antigen-specific CD4+ clonotypes were identified by expansion after peptide-pool stimulation. Following culture for approximately ten days, CD4+ T cells were isolated. Nucleocapsid antibodies stayed negative before and after vaccination, showing no earlier SARS-CoV-2 infection. Using immunoSEQ multiplex PCR, the repertoire was profiled, and TCRdb retains in-frame clones only, with some absent. The sample consists of 25,000 to 35,000 clones, around 72% of them appearing once. The chain couples TRBV27 to TRBJ2-3; 9 bases are shared with TRBD1. The sequence was collected from a human donor who received a COVID-19 vaccine. Here the sequenced sample was CD4+ T cells from PBMCs cultured with SARS-CoV-2 spike peptides, taken before COVID-19 vaccination. Here the CDR3 reads CASSGQGTDTQYF. The CDR3 DNA is TGTGCCAGCAGCGGACAGGGGACAGATACGCAGTATTTT.